This TCR beta chain was found in a study of response to subunit inactivated influenza vaccine. Comments on this clonotype: The antigen is unknown.

Notes on the study in general: Researchers suggested that each seasonal influenza vaccination recruits few new T cells.

TCRdb used MiXCR to reprocess the RT-PCR reads, holding one entry per CDR3 protein. The sample has 290,000 or so distinct CDR3 sequences, 20% to 25% seen once. This specimen was PBMCs from blood, taken approximately 22 months after vaccination. This sequence was found in a man aged 45-69 years who received an inactivated influenza vaccine.

CDR3 region: CSASDLTGRHEQYF. DNA of the CDR3: TGCAGTGCTAGTGATTTGACAGGGAGACACGAGCAGTACTTC. The chain joins TRBV20-1 to TRBJ2-7, with 7 nucleotides matching TRBD1. After removal of 3 bases from V and 5 bases from J, the junction contained 10 bases not matched to a gene. Looked up from germline, CDR1 is DFQATT and CDR2 is SNEGSKA (reference sequence). This CDR3 region has 14 residues.